Below, one T cell receptor beta chain is given with its context. PCR primers comprised 60 Vbeta and 13 Jbeta primers. Sequencing was performed with immunoSEQ multiplex PCR; in TCRdb, only in-frame clones are kept and a portion is missing. Counted here are under 200,000 clones, roughly 84% occurring once; the ten biggest clones make up around 1%. The CDR3 spans 15 residues. Germline V gene lookup returns CDR1 MNHEY and CDR2 SVGAGI. Trimming took 5 bases from V and 4 from J, leaving 17 bases between them. The sample belongs to a study of cytomegalovirus exposure and HLA in healthy donors. The sample taken for sequencing was PBMCs. The origin of this receptor is a man aged 25-45 years in good health and CMV-seronegative. This chain uses TRBV6-5 with TRBJ2-5, with a possible D match to TRBD1 (6 bases). The CDR3 loop reads CASSLTGSSLETQYF. CDR3 DNA sequence: TGTGCCAGCAGTCTTACAGGGTCTTCTTTAGAGACCCAGTACTTC.